This T cell receptor beta chain was captured in a study of T cells in pancreatic ductal adenocarcinoma. The study's findings and limits: Comparisons of tumor and blood clonality may show falsely lower tumor diversity. Blood had more productive templates and around 8.5-fold more unique clonotypes than tumor. Blood clonality (roughly 0.072) did not differ significantly from tumor (roughly 0.11).

Measured with immunoSEQ multiplex PCR; TCRdb has only the in-frame clones, and not every one. Among approximately 12,000 clones listed, 86% were seen once. Concerning this clone: Antigen: not known.

The germline CDR1 and CDR2 sequences are ENHRY and SYGVKD. V lost 4 bases to trimming and J lost 5 bases; unmatched junction nucleotides: 6. There are 15 residues in the CDR3. Selected pancreatic ductal adenocarcinoma patients had undergone surgery without neoadjuvant therapy. The receptor was isolated from a human donor with pancreatic ductal adenocarcinoma. The sequenced material came from PBMCs. J is TRBJ2-5 and V is TRBV10-3, with TRBD2 matching over 11 bases. The DNA of the CDR3 is TGTGCCATCAGTGTGGGGACTAGCGGTGGGGAGACCCAGTACTTC. This encodes CAISVGTSGGETQYF.